The rows below give T cell receptor beta chains drawn from one sample of a study of blood T cell repertoires in COVID-19. Data came from immunoSEQ multiplex PCR; TCRdb stores just in-frame clones and leaves some out. Of 150,000 to 200,000 clones listed, 88% are singletons. Input material: PBMCs or T cells enriched from blood (not recorded which). These receptors were taken from a woman aged 18-35 years who had recovered from COVID-19. The CDR3 runs from the conserved cysteine through the conserved F or W. Fields, in order: clone size, J gene, D gene, V gene, CDR3 DNA, CDR3 protein. A D gene is named only where the DNA matches it firmly. Not all rows give a size; the values are once, few, many and, for expanded clones, a class.

clone_size: .
j_call: TRBJ1-5
d_call: TRBD1
v_call: TRBV30
cdr3_nt: TGTGCCTGGGCCTTGACAGGGGATCAGCCCCAGCATTTT
cdr3_aa: CAWALTGDQPQHF

clone_size: few
j_call: TRBJ1-2
d_call: .
v_call: TRBV2
cdr3_nt: TGTGCCAGCACCCTGGAAGAGGGCTATGGCTACACCTTC
cdr3_aa: CASTLEEGYGYTF

clone_size: .
j_call: TRBJ2-3
d_call: TRBD2
v_call: TRBV11-2
cdr3_nt: TGTGCCAGCAGCTTAGGAGGGACTAGCGGGAGAAATACGCAGTATTTT
cdr3_aa: CASSLGGTSGRNTQYF

clone_size: .
j_call: TRBJ1-1
d_call: TRBD1
v_call: TRBV19
cdr3_nt: TGTGCCAGTAGTCCGGGACAGGCTCCTAACACTGAAGCTTTCTTT
cdr3_aa: CASSPGQAPNTEAFF

clone_size: .
j_call: TRBJ2-7
d_call: TRBD2
v_call: TRBV11-2
cdr3_nt: TGTGCCAGCAGCCGGACTAGCGAGACCTACGAGCAGTACTTC
cdr3_aa: CASSRTSETYEQYF

clone_size: .
j_call: TRBJ2-7
d_call: TRBD2
v_call: TRBV19
cdr3_nt: TGTGCCAGTAGTACCACTAGCGGGGGAGGCAACGAGCAGTACTTC
cdr3_aa: CASSTTSGGGNEQYF

clone_size: .
j_call: TRBJ2-1
d_call: TRBD2
v_call: TRBV10-2
cdr3_nt: TGCGCCAGCAGTGAGTCCCCGGGAATCCTACTAGCGGGGGGGTCCAATGAGCAGTTCTTC
cdr3_aa: CASSESPGILLAGGSNEQFF

clone_size: .
j_call: TRBJ1-2
d_call: .
v_call: TRBV11-3
cdr3_nt: TGTGCCAGCAGCCCTCCCCAGGGGCGACACACCTTC
cdr3_aa: CASSPPQGRHTF

clone_size: .
j_call: TRBJ2-1
d_call: TRBD2
v_call: TRBV9
cdr3_nt: TGTGCCAGCAGCGTAGGAGGTACTAGCGGGTACAATGAGCAGTTCTTC
cdr3_aa: CASSVGGTSGYNEQFF

clone_size: .
j_call: TRBJ1-1
d_call: .
v_call: TRBV19
cdr3_nt: TGTGCCAGTAGCATCCAGGCTAGCCTTAATGAAGCTTTCTTT
cdr3_aa: CASSIQASLNEAFF

clone_size: .
j_call: TRBJ2-3
d_call: .
v_call: TRBV19
cdr3_nt: TGTGCCAGTAGTTCTACTTGGACAGATACGCAGTATTTT
cdr3_aa: CASSSTWTDTQYF

clone_size: .
j_call: TRBJ2-3
d_call: TRBD2
v_call: TRBV28
cdr3_nt: TGTGCCAGCAGTTTGAGGGCGGGAGATATAGATACGCAGTATTTT
cdr3_aa: CASSLRAGDIDTQYF

clone_size: .
j_call: TRBJ2-7
d_call: .
v_call: TRBV4-1
cdr3_nt: TGCGCCAGCAGCCTACAGGGATCCCACGAGCAGTACTTC
cdr3_aa: CASSLQGSHEQYF

clone_size: .
j_call: TRBJ2-3
d_call: TRBD2
v_call: TRBV3-1/TRBV3-2
cdr3_nt: TGTGCCAGCAGCCCCCCGGGACTAGCGGGGGGGTTCACAGATACGCAGTATTTT
cdr3_aa: CASSPPGLAGGFTDTQYF

clone_size: .
j_call: TRBJ2-7
d_call: .
v_call: TRBV4-1
cdr3_nt: TGCGCCAGCAGCCAAGAGGCTAGAGCCAGGGCCAGTAATTGGGTCTACGAGCAGTACTTC
cdr3_aa: CASSQEARARASNWVYEQYF

clone_size: .
j_call: TRBJ1-1
d_call: .
v_call: TRBV19
cdr3_nt: TGTGCCAGTAGTACCACAAGTGACACTGAAGCTTTCTTT
cdr3_aa: CASSTTSDTEAFF

clone_size: .
j_call: TRBJ1-4
d_call: .
v_call: TRBV14
cdr3_nt: TGTGCCAGCAGCCCCAACGACAGGTTTAATGAAAAACTGTTTTTT
cdr3_aa: CASSPNDRFNEKLFF

clone_size: .
j_call: TRBJ2-3
d_call: TRBD1
v_call: TRBV10-1
cdr3_nt: TGCGCCAGCAGGGCGGACAGGGGGCTCTCGACCCGGGCAGATACGCAGTATTTT
cdr3_aa: CASRADRGLSTRADTQYF

clone_size: .
j_call: TRBJ2-2
d_call: .
v_call: TRBV29-1
cdr3_nt: TGCAGCGTTGTCGATTCGGCGGGAAGCCACCCCACCGGGGAGCTGTTTTTT
cdr3_aa: CSVVDSAGSHPTGELFF

clone_size: .
j_call: TRBJ2-1
d_call: .
v_call: TRBV28
cdr3_nt: TGTGCCAGCAGTTTAATGTCTAGTCCCCCCTACAATGAGCAGTTCTTC
cdr3_aa: CASSLMSSPPYNEQFF

clone_size: .
j_call: TRBJ1-4
d_call: TRBD1
v_call: TRBV6-5
cdr3_nt: TGTGCCAGCAGGCCGACAGGGGGGTCTAATGAAAAACTGTTTTTT
cdr3_aa: CASRPTGGSNEKLFF

clone_size: .
j_call: TRBJ1-5
d_call: TRBD1
v_call: TRBV28
cdr3_nt: TGTGCCAGCAGTGGATCGGACAGGGGGAAGCCCCAGCATTTT
cdr3_aa: CASSGSDRGKPQHF